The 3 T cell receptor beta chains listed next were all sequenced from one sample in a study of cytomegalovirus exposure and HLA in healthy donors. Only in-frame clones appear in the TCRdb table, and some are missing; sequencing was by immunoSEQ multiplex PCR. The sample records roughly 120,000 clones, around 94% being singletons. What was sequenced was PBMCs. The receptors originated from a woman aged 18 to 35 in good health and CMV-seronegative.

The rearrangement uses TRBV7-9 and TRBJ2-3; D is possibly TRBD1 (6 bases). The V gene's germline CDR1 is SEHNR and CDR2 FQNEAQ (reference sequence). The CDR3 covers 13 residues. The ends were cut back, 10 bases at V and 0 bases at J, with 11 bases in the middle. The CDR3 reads CATDSPSTDTQYF. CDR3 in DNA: TGTGCCACGGACAGCCCTAGCACAGATACGCAGTATTTT.

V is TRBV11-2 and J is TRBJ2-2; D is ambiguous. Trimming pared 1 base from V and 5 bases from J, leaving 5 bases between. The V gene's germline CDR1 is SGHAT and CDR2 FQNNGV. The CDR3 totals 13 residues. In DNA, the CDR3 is TGTGCCAGCAGCTTAGGTTATACCGGGGAGCTGTTTTTT. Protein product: CASSLGYTGELFF.

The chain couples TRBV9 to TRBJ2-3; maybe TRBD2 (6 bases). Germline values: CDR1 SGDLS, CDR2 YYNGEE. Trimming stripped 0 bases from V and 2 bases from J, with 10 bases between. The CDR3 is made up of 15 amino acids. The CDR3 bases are TGTGCCAGCAGCGTAGGGGGGGTGAACACAGATACGCAGTATTTT. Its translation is CASSVGGVNTDTQYF. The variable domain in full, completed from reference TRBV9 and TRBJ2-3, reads DSGVTQTPKHLITATGQRVTLRCSPRSGDLSVYWYQQSLDQGLQFLIQYYNGEERAKGNILERFSAQQFPDLHSELNLSSLELGDSALYFCASSVGGVNTDTQYFGPGTRLTVL.